Following are 13 T cell receptor beta chains from one sample sequenced in a study of patients and donors after allogeneic stem cell transplantation. TCRdb called the RT-PCR reads again in MiXCR, with one record for every CDR3 protein. Among around 82,000 distinct CDR3 sequences listed, roughly 4.9% were seen once. The sequencing input was blood, either unsorted or a sorted T cell fraction (not recorded which). These receptors all stem from a human donor who was either an allogeneic HSCT recipient or a stem cell or donor lymphocyte infusion donor (not recorded which). It is not recorded whose cells these are; they may come from a transplant donor.

This clonotype appeared many times. The rearrangement links TRBV5-1 to TRBJ2-5; no clear D. The CDR3 totals 13 residues. Germline values: CDR1 SGHRS, CDR2 YFSETQ. Trimming pared 4 bases from V and 5 bases from J, leaving 12 bases between. The CDR3 here is CASSQDTLETQYF. Here the CDR3 DNA reads TGCGCCAGCAGCCAGGATACCTTGGAGACCCAGTACTTC.

At least ten counts were recorded for this clonotype. The chain recombines TRBV27 with TRBJ2-3, with TRBD2 as a possible D gene (7 bases). CDR3 size: 16 residues. V was pared by 2 bases and J by 1 base, with 13 bases between. The V gene's germline CDR1 is MNHEY and CDR2 SMNVEV (reference sequence). The DNA for the CDR3 is TGTGCCAGCAGTTTAAGGAAGGGGGGGGGCACAGATACGCAGTATTTT. Translating it yields CASSLRKGGGTDTQYF.

This clonotype has a handful of counts. The chain recombines TRBV2 with TRBJ2-6; D might be TRBD1 (6 bases). The CDR3 extends over 16 amino acids. CDR1 SNHLY and CDR2 FYNNEI come from the germline V gene. Deletions cut 7 bases from V and 0 bases from J, with 13 bases between. The CDR3 bases are TGTGCCAGCAAATCAACAGGGAACTCTGGGGCCAACGTCCTGACTTTC. Its translation: CASKSTGNSGANVLTF.

This clonotype turned up a few times. This sequence joins TRBV4-1 and TRBJ2-7, with D possibly matching TRBD2 (6 bases). This CDR3 has 14 residues. Germline CDR1 is MGHRA and CDR2 is YSYEKL. V lost 6 bases to trimming and J lost 6 bases, with 18 bases between them. DNA of the CDR3: TGCGCCAGCAGGGGGGACTTGGTCGTTTCCGAGCAGTACTTC. Amino acid sequence: CASRGDLVVSEQYF.

This clonotype was picked up many times. V gene TRBV5-5 combines with J gene TRBJ1-6; D is perhaps TRBD1 (6 bases). The germline gives CDR1 SGHKS, CDR2 YYEKEE (reference sequence). Trimming stripped 0 bases from V and 5 bases from J, with 9 bases between. There are 15 residues in the CDR3. This CDR3 is CASSLVTGNNSPLHF. The CDR3 DNA follows: TGTGCCAGCAGCTTGGTAACAGGGAATAATTCACCCCTCCACTTT.

This clonotype was detected ten times or more. This sequence joins TRBV3-1 and TRBJ1-1; D possibly corresponds to TRBD1 (5 bases). Trimming cost V 4 bases and J 4 bases, with 16 bases left between them. Germline-derived CDR1 and CDR2 are LGHDT and YNNKEL (reference sequence). The CDR3 has 15 residues. As DNA, the CDR3 is TGTGCCAGCAGCCTACCGGGACGATCGGCCACTGAAGCTTTCTTT. Protein product: CASSLPGRSATEAFF. Together with reference TRBV3-1 and TRBJ1-1, the CDR3 gives the full variable domain: DTAVSQTPKYLVTQMGNDKSIKCEQNLGHDTMYWYKQDSKKFLKIMFSYNNKELIINETVPNRFSPKSPDKAHLNLHINSLELGDSAVYFCASSLPGRSATEAFFGQGTRLTVV.

This clonotype was seen at least ten times. The chain has TRBV5-6 and TRBJ2-7; no clear D gene. Germline V gene data show CDR1 as SGHDT and CDR2 as YYEEEE. This CDR3 is 15 amino acids long. V shed 2 bases and J shed 1 base, with 13 bases lying between them. This CDR3 is CASSFWGSTSYEQYF. For the CDR3, the DNA is TGTGCCAGCAGCTTTTGGGGATCTACGTCCTACGAGCAGTACTTC.

The sample holds many counts of this clonotype. V and J are TRBV2 and TRBJ1-1; TRBD1 is a possible D gene (6 bases). Trimming took off 1 base at V and 3 bases at J, with 6 bases between the two ends. The CDR3 contains 13 residues. From germline, CDR1 is SNHLY and CDR2 FYNNEI. CDR3 bases: TGTGCCAGCAGTGAAGACAGGGACACTGAAGCTTTCTTT. Its translation: CASSEDRDTEAFF.

J is TRBJ2-5 and V is TRBV5-1; TRBD1 is a possible D gene (6 bases). The V gene's germline CDR1 is SGHRS and CDR2 YFSETQ. The CDR3 covers 14 residues. V lost 4 bases, J lost 5 bases, and 15 bases lay in between. The CDR3 sequence: CASSAPRQGETQYF. In DNA form, the CDR3 reads TGCGCCAGCAGCGCGCCGAGGCAGGGGGAGACCCAGTACTTC.

The chain uses TRBV4-1 and TRBJ1-2; unclear D gene. Germline values: CDR1 MGHRA, CDR2 YSYEKL. Trimming cost V 1 base and J 5 bases, with 14 bases left between them. CDR3 length: 15 amino acids. The CDR3 here is CASSQGSFVEYGYTF. DNA of the CDR3: TGCGCCAGCAGCCAAGGCTCGTTTGTGGAATATGGCTACACCTTC.

In this sample, this clonotype turned up many times. The rearrangement links TRBV27 to TRBJ2-5, with 13 bases that match TRBD2. The CDR3 loop spans 20 amino acids. Per germline, CDR1 MNHEY and CDR2 SMNVEV (reference sequence). V lost 2 bases and J lost 2; bases outside the gene matches: 14. The CDR3 DNA follows: TGTGCCAGCAGTTTAAGTATACCTAAAGGGACTAGCGGGGCGCAAGAGACCCAGTACTTC. It translates to CASSLSIPKGTSGAQETQYF.

This clonotype was detected many times. This rearrangement joins TRBV9 to TRBJ2-7; 7 nucleotides agree with TRBD1. CDR1 is SGDLS and CDR2 is YYNGEE in the germline V gene. The CDR3 is made up of 15 amino acids. J gave up 3 bases and V 3 bases, and 9 bases lay outside the gene matches. The CDR3 region is CASSATGTDFYEQYF. CDR3 coding DNA: TGTGCCAGCAGCGCAACCGGGACAGACTTCTACGAGCAGTACTTC.

This clonotype showed up many times. The J gene is TRBJ2-3, the V gene TRBV5-1, with D hard to call. CDR1 and CDR2 from the germline V gene are SGHRS and YFSETQ. V was trimmed by 1 base and J by 4 bases, leaving 10 bases between them. The CDR3 sequence is 14 residues long. The CDR3 nucleotides are TGCGCCAGCAGCTTGAGTGGGAATTCAGATACGCAGTATTTT. This codes for CASSLSGNSDTQYF.